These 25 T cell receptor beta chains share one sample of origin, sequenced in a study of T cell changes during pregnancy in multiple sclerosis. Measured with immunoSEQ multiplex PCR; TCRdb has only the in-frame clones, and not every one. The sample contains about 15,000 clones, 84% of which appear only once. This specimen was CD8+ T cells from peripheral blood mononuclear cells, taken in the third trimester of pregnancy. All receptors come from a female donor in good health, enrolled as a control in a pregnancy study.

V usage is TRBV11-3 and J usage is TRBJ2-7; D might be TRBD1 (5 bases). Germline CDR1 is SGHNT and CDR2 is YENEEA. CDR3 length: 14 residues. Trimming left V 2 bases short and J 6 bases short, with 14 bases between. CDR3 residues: CASSLITGFAEQYF. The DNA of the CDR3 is TGTGCCAGCAGCTTAATAACAGGTTTCGCCGAGCAGTACTTC. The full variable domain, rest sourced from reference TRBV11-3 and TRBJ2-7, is EAGVVQSPRYKIIEKKQPVAFWCNPISGHNTLYWYLQNLGQGPELLIRYENEEAVDDSQLPKDRFSAERLKGVDSTLKIQPAELGDSAVYLCASSLITGFAEQYFGPGTRLTVT.

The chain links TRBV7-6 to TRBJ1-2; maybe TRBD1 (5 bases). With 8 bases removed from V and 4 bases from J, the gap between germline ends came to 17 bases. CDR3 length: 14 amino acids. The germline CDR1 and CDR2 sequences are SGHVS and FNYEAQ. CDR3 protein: CASGGVPPSYGYTF. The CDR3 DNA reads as TGTGCCAGCGGAGGGGTGCCGCCTAGCTATGGCTACACCTTC.

Written as DNA, the CDR3 is TGTGCCAGCTCCAGAGGGAGTTCGTTGTGGTATTTT. This sequence encodes CASSRGSSLWYF. The V and J genes are TRBV25-1 and TRBJ2-3, with D maybe TRBD2 (5 bases). The CDR3 spans 12 residues. CDR1 is MGHDK and CDR2 is SYGVNS in the germline V gene. Deletions cut 8 bases from V and 14 bases from J, with 20 bases between.

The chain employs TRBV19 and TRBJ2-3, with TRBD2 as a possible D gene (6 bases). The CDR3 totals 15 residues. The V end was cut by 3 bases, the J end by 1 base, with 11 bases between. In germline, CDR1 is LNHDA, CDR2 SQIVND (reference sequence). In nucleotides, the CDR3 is TGTGCCAGTAGTATCCAGGCGGGGCGCACAGATACGCAGTATTTT. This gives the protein CASSIQAGRTDTQYF.

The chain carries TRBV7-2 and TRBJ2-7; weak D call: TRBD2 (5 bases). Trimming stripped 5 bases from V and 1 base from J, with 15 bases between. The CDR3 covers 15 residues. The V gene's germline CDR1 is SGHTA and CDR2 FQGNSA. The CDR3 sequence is CASSLPPGGSYEQYF. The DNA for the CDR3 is TGTGCCAGCAGCCTCCCCCCCGGCGGGTCCTACGAGCAGTACTTC.

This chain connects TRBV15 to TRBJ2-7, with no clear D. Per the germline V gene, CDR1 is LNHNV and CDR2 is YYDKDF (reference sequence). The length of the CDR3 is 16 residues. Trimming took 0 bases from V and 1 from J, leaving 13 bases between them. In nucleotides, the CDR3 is TGTGCCACCAGCAGAGATCCCTCCCTAATTTCCTACGAGCAGTACTTC. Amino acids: CATSRDPSLISYEQYF.

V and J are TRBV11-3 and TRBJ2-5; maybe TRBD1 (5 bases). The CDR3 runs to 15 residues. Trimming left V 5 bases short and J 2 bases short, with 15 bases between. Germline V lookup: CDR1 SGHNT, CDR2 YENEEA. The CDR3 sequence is CASSPIPGPQETQYF. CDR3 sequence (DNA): TGTGCCAGCAGCCCTATCCCAGGGCCGCAAGAGACCCAGTACTTC.

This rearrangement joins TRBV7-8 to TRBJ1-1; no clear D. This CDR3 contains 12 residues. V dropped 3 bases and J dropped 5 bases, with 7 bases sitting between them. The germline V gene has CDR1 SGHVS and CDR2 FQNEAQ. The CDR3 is CASSFRATEAFF. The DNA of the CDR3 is TGTGCCAGCAGCTTCCGAGCGACTGAAGCTTTCTTT.

For the CDR3, the DNA is TGTGCCAGCAGCTTATCACCCGGGTACTCCTACGAGCAGTACTTC. This translates into CASSLSPGYSYEQYF. The rearrangement uses TRBV7-8 and TRBJ2-7; no definite D call. This CDR3 has 15 amino acids. The V gene's germline CDR1 is SGHVS and CDR2 FQNEAQ. Trimming cost V 2 bases and J 0 bases, with 11 bases left between them.

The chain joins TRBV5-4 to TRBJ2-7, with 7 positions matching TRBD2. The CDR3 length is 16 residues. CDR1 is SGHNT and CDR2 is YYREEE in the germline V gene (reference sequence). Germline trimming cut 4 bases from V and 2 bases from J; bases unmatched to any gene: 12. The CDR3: CASSLIGLADTYEQYF. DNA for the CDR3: TGTGCCAGCAGCCTCATAGGCCTAGCGGATACCTACGAGCAGTACTTC.

The DNA of the CDR3 is TGTGCCAGCAGTCCACGGACAGCGGGGTATGGTGGCTACACCTTC. Its translation is CASSPRTAGYGGYTF. The chain recombines TRBV27 with TRBJ1-2; possible D gene TRBD1, 6 bases. CDR1 is MNHEY, CDR2 SMNVEV, per germline (reference sequence). This CDR3 contains 15 residues. Trimming cost V 5 bases and J 7 bases, with 20 bases left between them.

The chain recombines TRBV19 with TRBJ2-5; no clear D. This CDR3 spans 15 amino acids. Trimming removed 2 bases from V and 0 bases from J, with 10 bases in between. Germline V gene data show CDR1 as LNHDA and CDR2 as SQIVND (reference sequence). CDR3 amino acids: CASSISWLDQETQYF. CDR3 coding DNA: TGTGCCAGTAGTATAAGTTGGCTAGACCAAGAGACCCAGTACTTC.

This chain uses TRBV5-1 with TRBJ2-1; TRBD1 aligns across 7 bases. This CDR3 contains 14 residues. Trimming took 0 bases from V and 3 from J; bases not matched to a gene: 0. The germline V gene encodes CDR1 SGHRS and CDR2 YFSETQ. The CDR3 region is CASSLGQGYNEQFF. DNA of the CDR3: TGCGCCAGCAGCTTGGGACAGGGCTACAATGAGCAGTTCTTC.

The chain's CDR3 is CASTDYYNEQFF. CDR3 nucleotide sequence: TGTGCCAGCACCGACTATTACAATGAGCAGTTCTTC. The chain has TRBV2 and TRBJ2-1; D is perhaps TRBD2 (5 bases). The CDR3 is 12 residues long. Per the germline V gene, CDR1 is SNHLY and CDR2 is FYNNEI. V lost 7 bases and J 4 bases, leaving 8 bases between the germline ends.

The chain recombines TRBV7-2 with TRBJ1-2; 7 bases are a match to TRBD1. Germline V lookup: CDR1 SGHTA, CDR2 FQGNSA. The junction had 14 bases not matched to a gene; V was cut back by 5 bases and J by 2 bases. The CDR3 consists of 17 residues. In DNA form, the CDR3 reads TGTGCCAGCAGCCGTACACAGGGGTCCCCCTTCAACTATGGCTACACCTTC. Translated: CASSRTQGSPFNYGYTF.

The CDR3 sequence is CASSPAGGPSYNEQFF. The CDR3 DNA follows: TGTGCCAGCAGCCCGGCGGGAGGTCCCTCCTACAATGAGCAGTTCTTC. J is TRBJ2-1 and V is TRBV13; 8 bases match TRBD2. V trimming: 5 bases; J trimming: 0 bases; junction bases outside the gene matches: 6. The CDR3 sequence is 16 residues long. In germline, CDR1 is PRHDT, CDR2 FYEKMQ (reference sequence).

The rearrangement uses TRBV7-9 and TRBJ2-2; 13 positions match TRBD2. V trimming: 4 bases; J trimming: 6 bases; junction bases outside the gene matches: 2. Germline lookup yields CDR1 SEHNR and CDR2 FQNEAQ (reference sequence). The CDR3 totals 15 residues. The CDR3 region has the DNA TGTGCCAGCAGCTGGACTAGCGGGAGCCCCGGGGAGCTGTTTTTT. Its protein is CASSWTSGSPGELFF.

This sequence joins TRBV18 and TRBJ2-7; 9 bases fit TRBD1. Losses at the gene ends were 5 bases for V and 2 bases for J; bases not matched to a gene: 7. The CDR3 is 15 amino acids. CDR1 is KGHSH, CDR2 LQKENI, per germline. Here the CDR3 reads CASSTSGTGPYEQYF. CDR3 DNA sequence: TGTGCCAGCTCAACGTCCGGGACAGGGCCCTACGAGCAGTACTTC.

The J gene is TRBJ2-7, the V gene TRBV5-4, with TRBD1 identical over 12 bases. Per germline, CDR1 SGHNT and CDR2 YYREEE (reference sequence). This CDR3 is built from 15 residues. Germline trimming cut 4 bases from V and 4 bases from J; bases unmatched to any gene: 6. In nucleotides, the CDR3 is TGTGCCAGCAGCGGGGGGACAGGGGGCGGGTACGAGCAGTACTTC. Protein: CASSGGTGGGYEQYF.

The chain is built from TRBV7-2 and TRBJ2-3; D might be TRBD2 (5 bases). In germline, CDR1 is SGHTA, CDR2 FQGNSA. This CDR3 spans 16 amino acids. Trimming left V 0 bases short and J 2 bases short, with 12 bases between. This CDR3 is CASSLASVLTTDTQYF. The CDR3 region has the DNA TGTGCCAGCAGCTTAGCTAGCGTTCTTACCACAGATACGCAGTATTTT.

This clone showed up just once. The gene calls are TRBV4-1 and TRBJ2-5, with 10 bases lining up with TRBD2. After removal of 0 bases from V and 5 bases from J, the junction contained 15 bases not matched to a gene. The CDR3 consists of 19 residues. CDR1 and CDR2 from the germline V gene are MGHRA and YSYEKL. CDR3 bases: TGCGCCAGCAGCCAAGAGACGGGGTCTAGCGGGAGACGACTTGAGACCCAGTACTTC. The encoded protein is CASSQETGSSGRRLETQYF.

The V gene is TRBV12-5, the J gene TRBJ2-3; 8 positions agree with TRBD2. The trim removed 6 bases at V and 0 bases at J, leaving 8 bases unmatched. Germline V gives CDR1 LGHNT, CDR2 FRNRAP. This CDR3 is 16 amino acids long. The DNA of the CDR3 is TGTGCTAGTGGCGCCCCGAGCGGGAGTAGCACAGATACGCAGTATTTT. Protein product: CASGAPSGSSTDTQYF.

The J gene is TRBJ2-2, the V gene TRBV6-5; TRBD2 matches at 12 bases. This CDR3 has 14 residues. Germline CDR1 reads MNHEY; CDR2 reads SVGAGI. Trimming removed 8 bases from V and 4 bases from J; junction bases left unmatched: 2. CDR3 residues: CASETSGGTGELFF. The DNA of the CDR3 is TGTGCCAGCGAGACTAGCGGGGGCACCGGGGAGCTGTTTTTT.

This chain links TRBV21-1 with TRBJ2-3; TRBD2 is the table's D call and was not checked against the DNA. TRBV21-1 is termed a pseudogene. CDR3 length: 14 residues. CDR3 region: CASIAGRWTDTQYF. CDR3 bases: TGTGCCAGCATCGCAGGGAGGTGGACAGATACGCAGTATTTT.

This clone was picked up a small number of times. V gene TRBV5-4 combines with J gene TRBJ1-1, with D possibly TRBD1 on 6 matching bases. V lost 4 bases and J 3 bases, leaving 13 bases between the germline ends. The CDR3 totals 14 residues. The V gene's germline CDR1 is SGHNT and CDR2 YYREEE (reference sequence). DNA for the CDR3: TGTGCCAGCAGCCTACAGGGTATAGACACTGAAGCTTTCTTT. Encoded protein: CASSLQGIDTEAFF.